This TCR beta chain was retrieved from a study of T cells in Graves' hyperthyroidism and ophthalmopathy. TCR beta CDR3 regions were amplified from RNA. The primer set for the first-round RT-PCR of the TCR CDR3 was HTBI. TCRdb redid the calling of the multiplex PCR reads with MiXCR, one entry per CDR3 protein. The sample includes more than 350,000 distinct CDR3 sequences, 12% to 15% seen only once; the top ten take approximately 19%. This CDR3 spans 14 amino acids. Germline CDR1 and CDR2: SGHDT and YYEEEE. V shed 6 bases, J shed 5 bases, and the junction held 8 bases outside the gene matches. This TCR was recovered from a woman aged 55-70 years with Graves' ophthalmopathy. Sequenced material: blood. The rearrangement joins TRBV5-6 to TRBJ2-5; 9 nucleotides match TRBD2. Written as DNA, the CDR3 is TGTGCCAGCACCCCGGGGCGGGGGGGGGAGACCCAGTACTTC. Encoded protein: CASTPGRGGETQYF.